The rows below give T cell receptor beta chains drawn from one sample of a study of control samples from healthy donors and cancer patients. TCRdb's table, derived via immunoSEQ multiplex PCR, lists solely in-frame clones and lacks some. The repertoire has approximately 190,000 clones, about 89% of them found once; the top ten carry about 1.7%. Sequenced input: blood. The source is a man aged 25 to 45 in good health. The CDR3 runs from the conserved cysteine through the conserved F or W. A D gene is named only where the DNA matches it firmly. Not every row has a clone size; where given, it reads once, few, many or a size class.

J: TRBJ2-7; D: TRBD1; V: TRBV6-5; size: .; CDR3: CASRRTGAYEQYF; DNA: TGTGCCAGCAGGCGAACAGGGGCCTACGAGCAGTACTTC
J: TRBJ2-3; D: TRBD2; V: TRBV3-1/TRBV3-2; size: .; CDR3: CASSQGRLAGVSDTDTQYF; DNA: TGTGCCAGCAGCCAAGGGAGACTAGCGGGGGTCTCGGACACAGATACGCAGTATTTT
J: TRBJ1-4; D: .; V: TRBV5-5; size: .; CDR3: CASSTGPRDEKLFF; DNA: TGTGCCAGCAGTACCGGGCCCAGAGATGAAAAACTGTTTTTT
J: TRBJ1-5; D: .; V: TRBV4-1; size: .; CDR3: CASSQEVRANQPQHF; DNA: TGCGCCAGCAGCCAAGAAGTTAGGGCCAATCAGCCCCAGCATTTT
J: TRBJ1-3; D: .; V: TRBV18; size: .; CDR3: CASSPPGPRNTIYF; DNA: TGTGCCAGCTCACCACCCGGGCCCCGGAACACCATATATTTT
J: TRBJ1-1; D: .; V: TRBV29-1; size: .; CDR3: CSASAGRGEAFF; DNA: TGCAGCGCCTCGGCCGGGCGCGGTGAAGCTTTCTTT
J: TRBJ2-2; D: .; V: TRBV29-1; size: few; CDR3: CSVQKGNTGELFF; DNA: TGCAGCGTCCAAAAGGGGAACACCGGGGAGCTGTTTTTT
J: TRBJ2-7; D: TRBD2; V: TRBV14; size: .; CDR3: CASDLQGGEQYF; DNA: TGTGCCAGCGATCTCCAGGGAGGGGAGCAGTACTTC
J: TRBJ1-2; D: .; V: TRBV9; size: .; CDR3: CASSRDTRYTF; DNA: TGTGCGAGTAGCCGGGACACACGCTACACCTTC
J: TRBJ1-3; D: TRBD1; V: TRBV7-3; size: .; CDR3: CASSLSGTAFSGNTIYF; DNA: TGTGCCAGCAGCTTGTCGGGGACAGCGTTCTCTGGAAACACCATATATTTT
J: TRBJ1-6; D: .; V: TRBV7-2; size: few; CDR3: CASTSGPVGSPLHF; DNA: TGTGCCAGCACCTCCGGGCCGGTCGGGTCACCCCTCCACTTT
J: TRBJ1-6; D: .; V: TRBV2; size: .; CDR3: CASSERASSYNSPLHF; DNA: TGTGCCAGCAGTGAACGGGCCTCCTCCTATAATTCACCCCTCCACTTT
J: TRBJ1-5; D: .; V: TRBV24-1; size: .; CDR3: CATSGAETYSNQPQHF; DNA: TGTGCCACCAGTGGGGCGGAAACCTATAGCAATCAGCCCCAGCATTTT
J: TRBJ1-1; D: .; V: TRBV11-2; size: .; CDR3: CASSLVVLNTEAFF; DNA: TGTGCCAGCAGCTTAGTAGTGCTGAACACTGAAGCTTTCTTT
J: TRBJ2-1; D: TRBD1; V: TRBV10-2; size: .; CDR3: CASSPTGDNEQFF; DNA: TGCGCCAGCAGCCCGACAGGGGACAATGAGCAGTTCTTC
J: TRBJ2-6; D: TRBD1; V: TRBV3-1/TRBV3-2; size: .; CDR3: CASSQAAGGTGANVLTF; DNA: TGTGCCAGCAGCCAAGCGGCAGGGGGCACTGGGGCCAACGTCCTGACTTTC
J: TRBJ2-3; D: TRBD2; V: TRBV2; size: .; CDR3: CASSDSGGSDTQYF; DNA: TGTGCCAGCAGTGATAGCGGGGGATCAGATACGCAGTATTTT
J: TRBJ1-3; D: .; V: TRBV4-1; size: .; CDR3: CASSLGDSGNTIYF; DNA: TGCGCCAGCAGTCTGGGAGACTCTGGAAACACCATATATTTT
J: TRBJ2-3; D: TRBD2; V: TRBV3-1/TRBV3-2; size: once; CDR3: CASSQDLTSGRTDTQYF; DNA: TGTGCCAGCAGCCAAGACCTCACTAGCGGGCGCACAGATACGCAGTATTTT
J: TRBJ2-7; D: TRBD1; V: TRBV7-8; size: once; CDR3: CASSLGGTGNSYEQYF; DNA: TGTGCCAGCAGCTTAGGGGGGACAGGGAACTCCTACGAGCAGTACTTC
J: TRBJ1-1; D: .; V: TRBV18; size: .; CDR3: CASSPRAGLNEAFF; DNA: TGTGCCAGCTCACCTCGGGCAGGGTTGAATGAAGCTTTCTTT
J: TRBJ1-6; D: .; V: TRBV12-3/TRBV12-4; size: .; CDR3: CATGGNYNSPLHF; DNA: TGTGCCACGGGAGGGAACTATAATTCACCCCTCCACTTT
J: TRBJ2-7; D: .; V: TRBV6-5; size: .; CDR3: CASTEVGYEQYF; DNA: TGTGCCAGCACCGAGGTGGGCTACGAGCAGTACTTC
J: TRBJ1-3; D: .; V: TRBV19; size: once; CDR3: CASSQSLAGPNTIYF; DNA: TGTGCCAGTTCTCAATCCCTGGCAGGACCAAACACCATATATTTT
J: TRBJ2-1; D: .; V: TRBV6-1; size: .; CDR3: CASSEAGGSRIGNEQFF; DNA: TGTGCCAGCAGTGAAGCTGGCGGCTCCAGAATTGGGAATGAGCAGTTCTTC
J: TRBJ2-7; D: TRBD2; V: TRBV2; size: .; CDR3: CASSEERGRSSYEQYF; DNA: TGTGCCAGCAGTGAAGAGCGGGGGAGAAGTTCGTACGAGCAGTACTTC
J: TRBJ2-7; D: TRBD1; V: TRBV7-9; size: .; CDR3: CASSSWDRVHEQYF; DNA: TGTGCCAGCAGCTCGTGGGACAGGGTCCACGAGCAGTACTTC
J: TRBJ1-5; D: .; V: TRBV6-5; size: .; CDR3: CASSITGNSNQPQHF; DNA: TGTGCCAGCAGTATTACAGGGAATAGCAATCAGCCCCAGCATTTT
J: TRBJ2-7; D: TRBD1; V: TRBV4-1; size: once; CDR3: CASSQGDRSYEQYF; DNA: TGCGCCAGCAGCCAAGGGGACAGGTCCTACGAGCAGTACTTC
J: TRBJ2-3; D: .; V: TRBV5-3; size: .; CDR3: CARSPGLNPVTDTQYF; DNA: TGTGCCAGAAGTCCCGGACTTAACCCTGTCACAGATACGCAGTATTTT
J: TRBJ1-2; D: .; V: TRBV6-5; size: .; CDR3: CASRVDSGYGYTF; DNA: TGTGCCAGCAGGGTTGATTCAGGCTATGGCTACACCTTC
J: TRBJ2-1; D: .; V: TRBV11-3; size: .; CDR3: CASSLGGSSYNEQFF; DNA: TGTGCCAGCAGCTTAGGGGGGAGCTCCTACAATGAGCAGTTCTTC
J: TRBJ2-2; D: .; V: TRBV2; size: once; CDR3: CASRGIVTGELFF; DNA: TGTGCCAGCAGGGGGATCGTCACCGGGGAGCTGTTTTTT
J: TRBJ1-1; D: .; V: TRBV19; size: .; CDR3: CASSMVGQATEAFF; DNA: TGTGCCAGTAGTATGGTGGGGCAGGCGACTGAAGCTTTCTTT
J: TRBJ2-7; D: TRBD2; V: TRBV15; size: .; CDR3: CATSRELAGAYYEQYF; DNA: TGTGCCACCAGCAGAGAACTAGCGGGGGCCTACTACGAGCAGTACTTC
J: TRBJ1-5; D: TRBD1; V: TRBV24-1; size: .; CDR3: CATSHDRGMCLQPQHF; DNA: TGTGCCACCAGTCATGACAGGGGAATGTGTCTCCAGCCCCAGCATTTT
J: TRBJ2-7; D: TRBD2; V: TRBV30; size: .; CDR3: CAWRTLAVTYEQYF; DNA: TGTGCCTGGAGGACCCTAGCGGTGACCTACGAGCAGTACTTC
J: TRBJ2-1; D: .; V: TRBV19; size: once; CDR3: CASSIDLRGAYNEQFF; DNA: TGTGCCAGTAGTATAGATCTTCGGGGAGCCTACAATGAGCAGTTCTTC
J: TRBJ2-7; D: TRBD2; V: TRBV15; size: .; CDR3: CATSRGPSGDYEQYF; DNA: TGTGCCACCAGCAGGGGACCTAGCGGGGACTACGAGCAGTACTTC
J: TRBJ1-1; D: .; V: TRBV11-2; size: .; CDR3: CASSLDPNTEAFF; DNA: TGTGCCAGCAGCTTAGACCCGAACACTGAAGCTTTCTTT
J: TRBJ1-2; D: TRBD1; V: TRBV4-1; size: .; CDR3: CASSQARDSQPNYGYTF; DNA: TGCGCCAGCAGCCAAGCCAGGGACAGTCAGCCTAACTATGGCTACACCTTC
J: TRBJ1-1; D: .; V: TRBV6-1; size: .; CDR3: CASSELPGRNTEAFF; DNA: TGTGCCAGCAGTGAATTACCGGGCCGGAACACTGAAGCTTTCTTT
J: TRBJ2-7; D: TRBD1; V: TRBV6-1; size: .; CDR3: CASSELWTGVYEQYF; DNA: TGTGCCAGCAGTGAATTATGGACAGGGGTCTACGAGCAGTACTTC
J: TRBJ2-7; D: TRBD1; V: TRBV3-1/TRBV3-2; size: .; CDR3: CASSHDRGRSYEQYF; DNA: TGTGCCAGCAGCCACGACAGGGGGCGGTCCTACGAGCAGTACTTC
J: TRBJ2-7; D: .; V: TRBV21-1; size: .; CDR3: CASSKGWGTNCREAYEQYF; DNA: TGTGCCAGCAGCAAAGGTTGGGGGACTAATTGTCGGGAAGCCTACGAGCAGTACTTC
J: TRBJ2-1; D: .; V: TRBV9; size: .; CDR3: CASSVGIGFYNEQFF; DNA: TGTGCCAGCAGCGTAGGCATAGGTTTCTACAATGAGCAGTTCTTC
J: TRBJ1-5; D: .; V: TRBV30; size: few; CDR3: CAWPQGGQPQHF; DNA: TGTGCCTGGCCACAGGGAGGGCAGCCCCAGCATTTT
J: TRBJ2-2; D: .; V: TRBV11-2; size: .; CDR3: CASRPFSEAGELFF; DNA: TGTGCCAGCAGACCGTTTTCGGAGGCCGGGGAGCTGTTTTTT
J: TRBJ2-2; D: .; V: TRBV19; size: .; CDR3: CASSISRRTGELFF; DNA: TGTGCCAGTAGTATATCCAGGCGCACCGGGGAGCTGTTTTTT
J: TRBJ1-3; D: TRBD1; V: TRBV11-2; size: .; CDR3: CASSLATGGFGKNTIYF; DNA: TGTGCCAGCAGCTTAGCTACAGGGGGCTTTGGAAAAAACACCATATATTTT
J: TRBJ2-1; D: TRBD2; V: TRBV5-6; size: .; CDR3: CASTPLAGANNEQFF; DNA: TGTGCCAGCACCCCACTAGCGGGGGCGAATAATGAGCAGTTCTTC
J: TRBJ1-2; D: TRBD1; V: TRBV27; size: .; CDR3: CASTPRQGGYYGYTF; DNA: TGTGCCAGCACGCCGCGACAGGGGGGTTACTATGGCTACACCTTC
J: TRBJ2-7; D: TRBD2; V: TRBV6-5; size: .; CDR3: CASSIIAGGPYEQYF; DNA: TGTGCCAGCAGTATTATAGCGGGGGGACCCTACGAGCAGTACTTC
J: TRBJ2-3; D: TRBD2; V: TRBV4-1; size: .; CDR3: CASSQGQRGVVDTQYF; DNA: TGCGCCAGCAGCCAAGGTCAGCGGGGGGTGGTAGATACGCAGTATTTT
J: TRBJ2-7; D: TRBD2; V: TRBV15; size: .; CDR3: CATSRGLAGFYEQYF; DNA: TGTGCCACCAGCAGAGGACTAGCGGGGTTCTACGAGCAGTACTTC
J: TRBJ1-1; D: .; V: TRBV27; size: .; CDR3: CASRWRNANTEAFF; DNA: TGTGCCAGCCGGTGGAGGAACGCGAACACTGAAGCTTTCTTT
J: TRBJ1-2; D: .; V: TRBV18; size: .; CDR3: CASSLSNYGYTF; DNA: TGTGCCAGCTCACTTTCTAACTATGGCTACACCTTC
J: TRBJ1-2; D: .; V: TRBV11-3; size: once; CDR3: CASSLSGGVGYTF; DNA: TGTGCCAGCAGCTTAAGTGGAGGGGTCGGCTACACCTTC
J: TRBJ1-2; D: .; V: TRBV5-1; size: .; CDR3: CASSSTHEYGYTF; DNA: TGCGCCAGCAGCTCGACCCATGAGTATGGCTACACCTTC
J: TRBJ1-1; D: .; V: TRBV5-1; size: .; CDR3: CASSYGGNTEAFF; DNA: TGCGCCAGCAGCTACGGTGGGAACACTGAAGCTTTCTTT